This entry lists 20 T cell receptor beta chains sequenced from one sample in a study of identical twins. TCRdb reprocessed the 5' RACE reads with MiXCR, giving one entry per CDR3 protein. The sample has some 690,000 distinct CDR3 sequences, 21% seen once; the top ten hold around 4.5%. The data were also submitted as part of a second study, on T cells expressing NK-cell markers.

The sequenced material came from PBMCs. The source of these receptors is a woman younger than 30 in good health.

This clonotype was seen more than once but under ten times. The V gene is TRBV20-1, the J gene TRBJ2-3; no definite D call. Trimming took off 1 base at V and 1 base at J, with 9 bases between the two ends. CDR1 and CDR2 from the germline V gene are DFQATT and SNEGSKA (reference sequence). The CDR3 totals 14 residues. CDR3 bases: TGCAGTGCTAGAGCCCCCGGAGGCACAGATACGCAGTATTTT. Translated, it gives CSARAPGGTDTQYF.

The chain combines TRBV20-1 with TRBJ2-1, with TRBD2 identical over 8 bases. The J segment lost 0 bases and the V segment lost 6 bases, leaving 7 bases of the junction unmatched. Germline assignment: CDR1 DFQATT and CDR2 SNEGSKA (reference sequence). This CDR3 has 15 residues. The CDR3 nucleotides read TGCAGTGCCCGACTCGCGGGAGGCTCCTACAATGAGCAGTTCTTC. Translation gives CSARLAGGSYNEQFF.

The V gene is TRBV6-1, the J gene TRBJ2-2; a possible D gene is TRBD2 (5 bases). The CDR3 consists of 15 residues. Germline values: CDR1 MNHNS, CDR2 SASEGT. V was trimmed by 6 bases and J by 6 bases, leaving 17 bases between them. CDR3 protein: CASRNTVLESGELFF. For the CDR3, the DNA is TGTGCCAGCAGAAACACGGTACTAGAATCCGGGGAGCTGTTTTTT.

The chain uses TRBV10-3 and TRBJ2-1; 7 positions match TRBD1. Germline trimming cut 6 bases from V and 7 bases from J; bases unmatched to any gene: 12. CDR3 length: 15 residues. Germline assignment: CDR1 ENHRY and CDR2 SYGVKD. In DNA, the CDR3 is TGTGCCATCAGGGACAGGTCTTTATATGGGAATGAGCAGTTCTTC. It yields the protein CAIRDRSLYGNEQFF.

J is TRBJ1-1 and V is TRBV20-1; the D gene is possibly TRBD1 (6 bases). CDR1 and CDR2 from the germline V gene are DFQATT and SNEGSKA (reference sequence). Trimming pared 3 bases from V and 1 base from J, leaving 12 bases between. This CDR3 contains 14 residues. The CDR3 spells CSASGARGNTEAFF. The DNA of the CDR3 is TGCAGTGCTAGTGGCGCCAGGGGGAACACTGAAGCTTTCTTT.

This clonotype was counted a few times. The gene calls are TRBV6-1 and TRBJ2-7, with D maybe TRBD2 (5 bases). Germline CDR1 is MNHNS and CDR2 is SASEGT. V lost 6 bases to trimming and J lost 2 bases, with 14 bases between them. The CDR3 length is 14 residues. DNA of the CDR3: TGTGCCAGCAGGGAGCGGCAGAATCCCTACGAGCAGTACTTC. Translating gives CASRERQNPYEQYF.

The chain combines TRBV7-6 with TRBJ2-1; D is uncertain. In germline, CDR1 is SGHVS, CDR2 FNYEAQ. The V end was cut by 3 bases, the J end by 0 bases, with 15 bases between. There are 17 residues in the CDR3. This CDR3 reads CASSFLGSGSSYNEQFF. DNA for the CDR3: TGTGCCAGCAGCTTTTTGGGGTCCGGCAGCTCCTACAATGAGCAGTTCTTC.

In its sample, this clonotype was seen once. The CDR3 nucleotides are TGTGCCAGCAGTCGAAGGCGGGGGGACCGGGAGACCCAGTACTTC. It encodes CASSRRRGDRETQYF. The chain joins TRBV11-1 to TRBJ2-5; 8 bases line up with TRBD2. Germline CDR1 SGHAT, CDR2 FQDESV (reference sequence). The CDR3 is 15 amino acids. V lost 6 bases and J lost 5; bases outside the gene matches: 11.

V is TRBV10-3 and J is TRBJ1-1; no reliable D call. This CDR3 is built from 13 residues. Trimming stripped 6 bases from V and 1 base from J, with 9 bases between. Germline V CDR1 and CDR2: ENHRY, SYGVKD. CDR3 sequence (DNA): TGTGCCATCAGCCTCGGAGGGAACACTGAAGCTTTCTTT. This sequence encodes CAISLGGNTEAFF.

The J gene is TRBJ1-4, the V gene TRBV2; D is ambiguous. With 7 bases removed from V and 7 bases from J, the gap between germline ends came to 19 bases. The CDR3 is made up of 15 amino acids. CDR1 and CDR2 (germline): SNHLY, FYNNEI. CDR3 nucleotide sequence: TGTGCCAGCACCGCGCACCTTGGCGGGTCTGAAAAACTGTTTTTT. Amino acid sequence: CASTAHLGGSEKLFF.

The V gene is TRBV7-3, the J gene TRBJ2-1; 8 bases fit TRBD2. This CDR3 is built from 14 residues. Germline V gene sequence: CDR1 SGHTA, CDR2 FQGTGA. J lost 9 bases, V lost 4 bases, and 8 bases had no gene match. This CDR3 is CASSSDGGASEQFF. The CDR3 DNA sequence: TGTGCCAGCAGCTCAGACGGGGGGGCCAGTGAGCAGTTCTTC.

In this sample, this clonotype turned up a few times. V and J are TRBV5-1 and TRBJ2-2; D is ambiguous. The germline gives CDR1 SGHRS, CDR2 YFSETQ. The length of the CDR3 is 12 residues. V was cut by 0 bases and J by 10 bases, with 7 bases left in between. The CDR3 is CASSLGRLELFF. DNA of the CDR3: TGCGCCAGCAGCTTGGGGAGATTGGAGCTGTTTTTT.

There are a few counts of this clonotype. The gene calls are TRBV7-2 and TRBJ2-7; the D gene is possibly TRBD1 (6 bases). CDR1 and CDR2 (germline): SGHTA, FQGNSA. The germline V and J ends were trimmed by 2 bases and 7 bases, with 12 bases remaining between them. CDR3 size: 13 residues. CDR3 in amino acids: CASSLTVGTEQYF. For the CDR3, the DNA is TGTGCCAGCAGCTTAACGGTCGGGACAGAGCAGTACTTC.

V is TRBV7-9 and J is TRBJ1-1; D is unresolved. Germline V CDR1 and CDR2: SEHNR, FQNEAQ (reference sequence). This CDR3 region has 14 residues. Trimming left V 1 base short and J 5 bases short, with 11 bases between. CDR3 loop: CASSLEVEGTEAFF. DNA for the CDR3: TGTGCCAGCAGCTTAGAAGTCGAGGGTACTGAAGCTTTCTTT.

As for this clonotype: An end of the junction differs from the germline gene, which may be a read error. The chain combines TRBV6-1 with TRBJ1-2; D remains unclear. Germline lookup yields CDR1 MNHNS and CDR2 SASEGT. The CDR3 runs 12 residues. CDR3 coding DNA: TGTGCCAGCAGCGAAGAGGGTCCTGGCTACACCTTC. This translates into CASSEEGPGYTF.

This chain links TRBV20-1 with TRBJ2-1; 8 bases agree with TRBD1. This CDR3 contains 14 residues. V shed 6 bases and J 10 bases; nucleotides not matched to a gene: 14. Germline V CDR1 and CDR2: DFQATT, SNEGSKA (reference sequence). CDR3 in DNA: TGCAGTGCCTCCAGGGGGCAATGGGTATTGGAGCAGTTCTTC. The encoded protein is CSASRGQWVLEQFF.

This clonotype was counted ten times or more. V gene TRBV4-2 combines with J gene TRBJ2-5, with TRBD2 as a possible D gene (7 bases). CDR1 and CDR2 from the germline V gene are LGHNA and YNFKEQ. Trimming left V 6 bases short and J 5 bases short, with 13 bases between. The CDR3 loop spans 13 amino acids. The CDR3 protein is CASSVGGAETQYF. CDR3 DNA sequence: TGTGCCAGCAGTGTAGGGGGGGCTGAGACCCAGTACTTC.

This chain links TRBV7-8 with TRBJ1-1; no definite D call. The CDR3 is 12 residues long. The germline gives CDR1 SGHVS, CDR2 FQNEAQ. V dropped 5 bases and J dropped 5 bases, with 9 bases sitting between them. The CDR3 DNA reads as TGTGCCAGCAGCATCGGTCGGACTGAAGCTTTCTTT. Translation: CASSIGRTEAFF.

The CDR3 is CATSDPTASSGELFF. The DNA for the CDR3 is TGTGCCACCAGTGATCCGACGGCCTCGTCCGGGGAGCTGTTTTTT. The gene calls are TRBV24-1 and TRBJ2-2; D is ambiguous. Germline V gene sequence: CDR1 KGHDR, CDR2 SFDVKD. Deletions cut 3 bases from V and 6 bases from J, with 13 bases between. The CDR3 has 15 amino acids.

This sequence joins TRBV7-6 and TRBJ2-7; D may correspond to TRBD1 or TRBD2 (6 bases each). Trimming stripped 5 bases from V and 6 bases from J, with 11 bases between. Germline V gene lookup returns CDR1 SGHVS and CDR2 FNYEAQ. The CDR3 is 12 amino acids. CDR3 loop: CASSTGAGEQYF. In DNA, the CDR3 is TGTGCCAGCAGCACGGGGGCGGGCGAGCAGTACTTC.